The clone carrying this T cell receptor (beta chain) has only a few counts. The source of the sample is a study of patients and donors after allogeneic stem cell transplantation. The CDR3 totals 14 residues. In germline, CDR1 is MGHDK, CDR2 SYGVNS. V lost 4 bases and J lost 0, with 8 bases in between. TCRdb re-called the RT-PCR reads with MiXCR, one entry per CDR3 protein. The top ten hold about 6% of the sample, which has some 960,000 distinct CDR3 sequences, roughly 18% seen once. The chain carries TRBV25-1 and TRBJ2-3; D uncertain. The sample consisted of blood, either unsorted or a sorted T cell fraction (not recorded which). This receptor was obtained from a human donor who was either an allogeneic HSCT recipient or a stem cell or donor lymphocyte infusion donor (not recorded which). It is not recorded whose cells these are; they may come from a transplant donor. DNA for the CDR3: TGTGCCAGCAGTGGCCTAGACAGCACAGATACGCAGTATTTT. Translating it yields CASSGLDSTDTQYF.